This T cell receptor beta chain appears in the sequencing data of a study of T cells in Graves' hyperthyroidism and ophthalmopathy. Study-level findings and limits: Most thyroid clonotypes expanded above 0.001 were also detected in blood.

To note about this clonotype: As yet, its antigen is unknown.

Stable disease denoted Graves' hyperthyroidism without ophthalmopathy progression within 18 months. Investigators excluded patients with uncontrolled infection, other autoimmune disease, pregnancy or lactation. The CDR3 runs to 16 residues. Germline lookup yields CDR1 SNHLY and CDR2 FYNNEI. V lost 6 bases, J lost 0 bases, and 6 bases stayed unmatched. TCR beta CDR3 regions were amplified from RNA. The TCR CDR3 first-round RT-PCR relied on the HTBI primer set. TCRdb independently ran MiXCR on the multiplex PCR reads; one entry per CDR3 protein. The sample records 300,000 to 400,000 distinct CDR3 sequences, approximately 15% being singletons.

The sample comprised blood. The clonotype was recovered from a woman aged 55-70 years with Graves' hyperthyroidism. The chain couples TRBV2 to TRBJ1-4; 8 nucleotides align to TRBD1. CDR3 loop: CASRETGDATNEKLFF. The CDR3 DNA reads TGTGCCAGCAGGGAGACAGGGGATGCAACTAATGAAAAACTGTTTTTT.